These 14 T cell receptor beta chains originate from one sample sequenced in a study of cytomegalovirus exposure and HLA in healthy donors. Primers: 60 Vbeta forward and 13 Jbeta reverse. This table comes from immunoSEQ multiplex PCR, and its TCRdb copy is limited to in-frame clones, with some not included. The sample lists around 170,000 clones, over 60% occurring once. Sequencing was performed on PBMCs. These receptors originate from a man aged 35 to 55 in good health and CMV-seronegative.

The chain uses TRBV18 and TRBJ1-2; unclear D gene. The germline V gene has CDR1 KGHSH and CDR2 LQKENI. This CDR3 has 15 amino acids. V lost 2 bases to trimming and J lost 2 bases, with 12 bases between them. The CDR3 loop is CASSPEEGRNYGYTF. In DNA, the CDR3 is TGTGCCAGCTCACCAGAGGAAGGGAGAAACTATGGCTACACCTTC.

This clone was found once. J is TRBJ2-2 and V is TRBV6-5; D is unresolved. V dropped 2 bases and J dropped 8 bases, with 9 bases sitting between them. This CDR3 region has 13 residues. Germline loops: CDR1 MNHEY, CDR2 SVGAGI. The CDR3 sequence: CASSYPVSGELFF. As DNA, the CDR3 is TGTGCCAGCAGTTACCCAGTTTCGGGGGAGCTGTTTTTT.

The chain joins TRBV4-1 to TRBJ1-2; no clear D gene. The V end lost 7 bases, the J end lost 6 bases, and 24 bases lay between the germline ends. Germline CDR1 is MGHRA and CDR2 is YSYEKL. The CDR3 totals 16 residues. In nucleotides, the CDR3 is TGCGCCAGCACCGGAGGAGGACCCCGAGGAGAGGATGGCTACACCTTC. Translation gives CASTGGGPRGEDGYTF.

This chain joins TRBV4-3 and TRBJ1-2; D call uncertain. Germline loops: CDR1 LGHNA, CDR2 YSLEER. V was shortened by 3 bases and J by 3 bases, with 17 bases between the two germline ends. The CDR3 has 16 amino acids. In DNA, the CDR3 is TGCGCCAGCAGCCATAGAGGAGGCAGCTTTTACTATGGCTACACCTTC. This codes for CASSHRGGSFYYGYTF.

Remarks on this clone: Other DNA sequences of this sample code for an identical CDR3. CDR3 coding DNA: TGTGCCTGGAGTGTACAGGGACCCGGGGCCAACGTCCTGACTTTC. Its protein is CAWSVQGPGANVLTF. The V call is TRBV30, the J call TRBJ2-6; D might be TRBD1 (6 bases). CDR1 and CDR2 (germline): GTSNPN, SVGIG (reference sequence). The CDR3 runs 15 residues. The V and J ends lost 0 bases and 4 bases respectively, with 10 bases between them.

J is TRBJ1-2 and V is TRBV7-6, with D possibly matching TRBD1 (6 bases). The CDR3 runs to 15 residues. Deletions cut 5 bases from V and 8 bases from J, with 21 bases between. In germline, CDR1 is SGHVS, CDR2 FNYEAQ. The CDR3 DNA reads TGTGCCAGCAGCCCACGGACAGATCCCATCGGGGGCTACACCTTC. It specifies CASSPRTDPIGGYTF.

V usage is TRBV7-7 and J usage is TRBJ2-6; D possibly corresponds to TRBD1 (6 bases). The CDR3 totals 16 residues. Germline V gives CDR1 SSHAT, CDR2 FNYEAQ (reference sequence). The V end lost 4 bases, the J end lost 1 base, and 11 bases lay between the germline ends. The CDR3 DNA reads as TGTGCCAGCAGCTCTGAACAGGGATCTGGGGCCAACGTCCTGACTTTC. Residues: CASSSEQGSGANVLTF.

V is TRBV5-1 and J is TRBJ2-1; tentatively, D is TRBD2 (7 bases). The CDR3 is 15 residues long. V was cut by 1 base and J by 5 bases, with 13 bases left in between. The germline CDR1 and CDR2 sequences are SGHRS and YFSETQ. The CDR3 reads CASSLLSGGNNEQFF. The CDR3 DNA follows: TGCGCCAGCAGCTTGCTTTCGGGGGGCAACAATGAGCAGTTCTTC.

The rearrangement links TRBV4-3 to TRBJ2-7, with a possible D match to TRBD2 (6 bases). The CDR3 extends over 15 amino acids. With 0 bases removed from V and 4 bases from J, the gap between germline ends came to 13 bases. The germline gives CDR1 LGHNA, CDR2 YSLEER. CDR3: CASSQEVAVYYEQYF. As DNA, the CDR3 is TGCGCCAGCAGCCAAGAAGTAGCGGTATATTACGAGCAGTACTTC.

This clone was seen once. V is TRBV27 and J is TRBJ2-7, with D maybe TRBD1 (6 bases). Germline V CDR1 and CDR2: MNHEY, SMNVEV (reference sequence). The V end lost 5 bases, the J end lost 5 bases, and 16 bases lay between the germline ends. This CDR3 comprises 14 residues. The DNA for the CDR3 is TGTGCCAGCAGTCTCAGGGACACTTGGAACGAGCAGTACTTC. Encoded protein: CASSLRDTWNEQYF.

This rearrangement joins TRBV18 to TRBJ1-1, with 8 positions matching TRBD1. The CDR3 is made up of 15 amino acids. V was pared by 5 bases and J by 3 bases, with 8 bases of the junction left unmatched. Germline V lookup: CDR1 KGHSH, CDR2 LQKENI. The CDR3 sequence: CASSYGTGGDTEAFF. Written as DNA, the CDR3 is TGTGCCAGCTCATACGGTACAGGGGGAGACACTGAAGCTTTCTTT.

V usage is TRBV13 and J usage is TRBJ2-3; 10 bases are a match to TRBD1. The V segment lost 4 bases and the J segment 6 bases; nucleotides outside the gene matches: 10. This CDR3 comprises 16 residues. The germline V gene encodes CDR1 PRHDT and CDR2 FYEKMQ (reference sequence). The DNA of the CDR3 is TGTGCCAGCAGCTCCCCCCGGGACAGGGGTGAGGATACGCAGTATTTT. Its protein product is CASSSPRDRGEDTQYF.

As concerns this clone: Other DNA sequences in this sample translate to the same CDR3. V is TRBV5-1 and J is TRBJ1-2; 7 bases agree with TRBD1. In germline, CDR1 is SGHRS, CDR2 YFSETQ. The CDR3 is made up of 14 amino acids. With 3 bases clipped from V and 11 bases from J, the junction kept 13 bases outside the gene matches. The CDR3 DNA sequence: TGCGCCAGCAGCTCGGCGCCCGAGACAGGGAGATACACCTTC. It encodes CASSSAPETGRYTF.

This chain uses TRBV7-6 with TRBJ2-3; 11 bases line up with TRBD2. With V trimmed by 7 bases and J by 1 base, 7 bases remained unmatched. The CDR3 sequence is 16 residues long. Germline V gives CDR1 SGHVS, CDR2 FNYEAQ. The CDR3 sequence is CASTLLAGGRTDTQYF. CDR3 bases: TGTGCCAGCACCCTTCTAGCGGGGGGACGCACAGATACGCAGTATTTT.